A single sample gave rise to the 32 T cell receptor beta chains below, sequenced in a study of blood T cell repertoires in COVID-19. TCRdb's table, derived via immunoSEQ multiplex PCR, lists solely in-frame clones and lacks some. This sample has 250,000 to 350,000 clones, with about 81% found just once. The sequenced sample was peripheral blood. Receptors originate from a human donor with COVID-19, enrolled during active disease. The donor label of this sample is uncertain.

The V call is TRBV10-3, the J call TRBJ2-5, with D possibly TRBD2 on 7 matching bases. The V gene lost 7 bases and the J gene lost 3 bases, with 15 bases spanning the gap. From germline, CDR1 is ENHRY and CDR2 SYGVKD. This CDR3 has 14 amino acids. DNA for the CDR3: TGTGCCATCAAGGGGGATGCGGGGGAAGAGACCCAGTACTTC. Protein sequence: CAIKGDAGEETQYF.

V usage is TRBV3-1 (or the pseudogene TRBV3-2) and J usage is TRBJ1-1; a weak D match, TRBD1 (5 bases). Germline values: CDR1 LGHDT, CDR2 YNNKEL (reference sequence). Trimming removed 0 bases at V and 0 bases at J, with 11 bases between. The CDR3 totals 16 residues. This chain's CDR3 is CASSQEGRALNTEAFF. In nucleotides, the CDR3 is TGTGCCAGCAGCCAAGAAGGCAGGGCATTGAACACTGAAGCTTTCTTT.

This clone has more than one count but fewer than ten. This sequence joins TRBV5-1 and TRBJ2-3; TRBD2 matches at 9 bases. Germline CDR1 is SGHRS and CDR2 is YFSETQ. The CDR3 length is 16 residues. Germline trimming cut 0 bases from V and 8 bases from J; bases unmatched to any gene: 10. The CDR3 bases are TGCGCCAGCAGCTTGGCGGCGGGAGGGTCTCGCGGTACGCAGTATTTT. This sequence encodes CASSLAAGGSRGTQYF. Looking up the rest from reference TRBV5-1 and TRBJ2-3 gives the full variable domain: KAGVTQTPRYLIKTRGQQVTLSCSPISGHRSVSWYQQTPGQGLQFLFEYFSETQRNKGNFPGRFSGRQFSNSRSEMNVSTLELGDSALYLCASSLAAGGSRGTQYFGPGTRLTVL.

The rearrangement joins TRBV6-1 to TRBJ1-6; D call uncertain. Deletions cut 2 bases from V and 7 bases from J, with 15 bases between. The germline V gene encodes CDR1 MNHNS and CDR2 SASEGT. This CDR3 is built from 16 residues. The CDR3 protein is CASSERANPGNSPLHF. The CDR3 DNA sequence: TGTGCCAGCAGTGAAAGGGCCAACCCGGGGAATTCACCCCTCCACTTT.

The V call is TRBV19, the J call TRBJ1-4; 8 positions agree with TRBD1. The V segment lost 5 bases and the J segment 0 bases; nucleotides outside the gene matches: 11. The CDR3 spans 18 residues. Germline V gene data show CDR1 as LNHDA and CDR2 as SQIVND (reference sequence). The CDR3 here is CASSGPGTGLATNEKLFF. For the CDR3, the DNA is TGTGCCAGTAGTGGCCCCGGGACAGGTCTAGCAACTAATGAAAAACTGTTTTTT.

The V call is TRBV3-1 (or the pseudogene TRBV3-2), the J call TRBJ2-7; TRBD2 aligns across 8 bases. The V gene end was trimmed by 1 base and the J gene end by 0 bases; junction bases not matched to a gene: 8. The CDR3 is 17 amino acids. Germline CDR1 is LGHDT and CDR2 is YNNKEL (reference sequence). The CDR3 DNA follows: TGTGCCAGCAGCCAAGCGGGGGCTAGCGGGCACTCCTACGAGCAGTACTTC. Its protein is CASSQAGASGHSYEQYF.

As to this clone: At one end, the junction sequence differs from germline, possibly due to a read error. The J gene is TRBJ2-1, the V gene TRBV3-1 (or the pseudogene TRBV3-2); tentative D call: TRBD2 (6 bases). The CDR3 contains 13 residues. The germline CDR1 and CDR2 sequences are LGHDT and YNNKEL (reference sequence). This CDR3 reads CASSQDRGREPFF. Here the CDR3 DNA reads TGTGCCAGCAGCCAAGATCGCGGACGGGAGCCGTTCTTC.

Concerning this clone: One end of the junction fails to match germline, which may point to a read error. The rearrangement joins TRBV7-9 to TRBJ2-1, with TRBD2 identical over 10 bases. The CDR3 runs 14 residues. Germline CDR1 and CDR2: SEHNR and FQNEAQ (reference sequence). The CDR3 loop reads CASSLAGAYNEQFF. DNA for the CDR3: TGTGCCAGCAGCCTAGCGGGGGCGTACAATGAGCAGTTCTTC. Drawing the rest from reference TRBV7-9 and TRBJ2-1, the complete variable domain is DTGVSQNPRHKITKRGQNVTFRCDPISEHNRLYWYRQTLGQGPEFLTYFQNEAQLEKSRLLSDRFSAERPKGSFSTLEIQRTEQGDSAMYLCASSLAGAYNEQFFGPGTRLTVL.

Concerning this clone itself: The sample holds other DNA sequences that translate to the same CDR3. The DNA for the CDR3 is TGTGCCAGTAGTCGGACAGGCTACGAGCAGTACTTC. It is translated as CASSRTGYEQYF. V and J are TRBV19 and TRBJ2-7; TRBD1 agrees at 7 bases. J was trimmed by 3 bases and V by 5 bases; bases with no gene match: 1. The CDR3 contains 12 residues. Germline values: CDR1 LNHDA, CDR2 SQIVND (reference sequence).

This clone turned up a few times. DNA for the CDR3: TGTGCCAGCAGCAAGACCCCAGGTCCTCACAATGAGCAGTTCTTC. It translates to CASSKTPGPHNEQFF. The V gene is TRBV7-2, the J gene TRBJ2-1; D not certain. The germline CDR1 and CDR2 sequences are SGHTA and FQGNSA. This CDR3 has 15 amino acids. The V end lost 5 bases, the J end lost 5 bases, and 16 bases lay between the germline ends. Full variable domain (outside the CDR3, taken from reference TRBV7-2 and TRBJ2-1): GAGVSQSPSNKVTEKGKDVELRCDPISGHTALYWYRQSLGQGLEFLIYFQGNSAPDKSGLPSDRFSAERTGGSVSTLTIQRTQQEDSAVYLCASSKTPGPHNEQFFGPGTRLTVL.

DNA of the CDR3: TGTGCCAGCAGCGAGACCCCGGGACATTTGAACACTGAAGCTTTCTTT. Amino acids: CASSETPGHLNTEAFF. The V gene is TRBV7-2, the J gene TRBJ1-1, with D possibly TRBD1 on 6 matching bases. V lost 5 bases to trimming and J lost 0 bases, with 16 bases between them. CDR1 and CDR2 (germline): SGHTA, FQGNSA. This CDR3 region has 16 residues.

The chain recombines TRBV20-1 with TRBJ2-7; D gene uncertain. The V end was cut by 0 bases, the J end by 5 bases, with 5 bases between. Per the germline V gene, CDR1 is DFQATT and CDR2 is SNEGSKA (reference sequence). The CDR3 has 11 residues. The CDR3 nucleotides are TGCAGTGCTAGAGATTATGACGAGCAGTACTTC. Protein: CSARDYDEQYF.

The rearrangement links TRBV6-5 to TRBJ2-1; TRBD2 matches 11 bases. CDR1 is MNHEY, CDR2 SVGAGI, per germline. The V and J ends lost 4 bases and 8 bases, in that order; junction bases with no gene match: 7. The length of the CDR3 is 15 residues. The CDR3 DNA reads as TGTGCCAGCAGTTCATTAGCGGGAGGGCCCCATGAGCAGTTCTTC. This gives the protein CASSSLAGGPHEQFF.

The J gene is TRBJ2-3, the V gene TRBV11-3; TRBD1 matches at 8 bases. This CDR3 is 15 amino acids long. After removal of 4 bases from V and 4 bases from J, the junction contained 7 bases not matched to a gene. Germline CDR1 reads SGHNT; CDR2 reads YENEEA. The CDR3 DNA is TGTGCCAGCAGCTACGGACAGGGTAGCTCAGATACGCAGTATTTT. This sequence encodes CASSYGQGSSDTQYF.

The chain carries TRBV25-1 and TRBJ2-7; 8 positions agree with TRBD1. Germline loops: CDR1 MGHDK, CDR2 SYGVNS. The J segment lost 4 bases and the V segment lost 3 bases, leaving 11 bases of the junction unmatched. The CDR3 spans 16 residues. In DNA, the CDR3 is TGTGCCAGCAGTGATAATGGGCAGGGGGCGGTTTACGAGCAGTACTTC. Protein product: CASSDNGQGAVYEQYF.

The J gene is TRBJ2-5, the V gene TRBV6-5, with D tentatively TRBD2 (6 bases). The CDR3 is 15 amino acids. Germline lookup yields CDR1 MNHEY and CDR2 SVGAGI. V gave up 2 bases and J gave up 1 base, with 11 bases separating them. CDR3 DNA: TGTGCCAGCAGTTACACCCCGGGAGTCCAAGAGACCCAGTACTTC. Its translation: CASSYTPGVQETQYF.

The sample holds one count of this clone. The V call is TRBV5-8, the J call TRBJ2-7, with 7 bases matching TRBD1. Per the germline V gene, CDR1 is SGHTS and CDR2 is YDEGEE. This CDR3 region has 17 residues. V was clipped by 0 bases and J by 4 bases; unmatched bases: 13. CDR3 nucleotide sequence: TGTGCCAGCAGCTTGGCCGGGACAGACTTCATCCTATACGAGCAGTACTTC. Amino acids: CASSLAGTDFILYEQYF.

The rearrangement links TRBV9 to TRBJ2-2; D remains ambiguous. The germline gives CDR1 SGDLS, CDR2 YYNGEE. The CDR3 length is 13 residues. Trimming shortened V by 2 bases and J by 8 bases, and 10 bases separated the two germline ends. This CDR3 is CASSVTIRGELFF. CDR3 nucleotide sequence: TGTGCCAGCAGCGTCACTATTAGGGGGGAGCTGTTTTTT.

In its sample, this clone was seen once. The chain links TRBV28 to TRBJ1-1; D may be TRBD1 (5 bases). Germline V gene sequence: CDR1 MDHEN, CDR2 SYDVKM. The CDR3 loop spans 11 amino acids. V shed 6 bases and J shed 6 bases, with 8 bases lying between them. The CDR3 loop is CASRGGAEAFF. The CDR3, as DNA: TGTGCCAGCAGGGGGGGTGCTGAAGCTTTCTTT.

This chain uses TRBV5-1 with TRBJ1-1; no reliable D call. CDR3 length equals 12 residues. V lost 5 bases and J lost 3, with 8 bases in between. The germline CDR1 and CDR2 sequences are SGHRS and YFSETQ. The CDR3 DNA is TGCGCCAGCAGGTCCTCCTACACTGAAGCTTTCTTT. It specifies CASRSSYTEAFF.

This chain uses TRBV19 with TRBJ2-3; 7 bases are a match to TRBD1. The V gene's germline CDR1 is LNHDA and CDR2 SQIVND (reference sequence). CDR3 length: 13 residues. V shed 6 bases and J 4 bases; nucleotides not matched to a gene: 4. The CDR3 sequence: CASRGRGSDTQYF. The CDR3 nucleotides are TGTGCCAGTAGGGGCAGGGGGTCAGATACGCAGTATTTT.

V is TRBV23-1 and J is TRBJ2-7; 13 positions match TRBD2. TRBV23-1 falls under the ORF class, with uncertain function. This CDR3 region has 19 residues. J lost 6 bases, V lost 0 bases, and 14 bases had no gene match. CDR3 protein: CASSQSSGGLAGLGGEQYF. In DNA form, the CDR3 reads TGCGCCAGCAGTCAATCAAGTGGGGGACTAGCGGGATTAGGGGGCGAGCAGTACTTC.

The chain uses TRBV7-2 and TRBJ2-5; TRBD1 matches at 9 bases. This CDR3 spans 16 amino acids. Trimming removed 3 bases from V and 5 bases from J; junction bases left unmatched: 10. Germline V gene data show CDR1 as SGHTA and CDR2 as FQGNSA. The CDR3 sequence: CASSFNSGTGWETQYF. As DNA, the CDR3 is TGTGCCAGCAGCTTCAACTCCGGGACAGGGTGGGAGACCCAGTACTTC.

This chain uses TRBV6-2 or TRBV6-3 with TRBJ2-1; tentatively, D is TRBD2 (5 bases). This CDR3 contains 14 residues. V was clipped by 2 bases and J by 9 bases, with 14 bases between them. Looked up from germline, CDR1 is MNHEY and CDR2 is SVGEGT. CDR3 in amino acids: CASSYGLLSGEQFF. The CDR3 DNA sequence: TGTGCCAGCAGTTACGGACTGCTTAGTGGTGAGCAGTTCTTC.

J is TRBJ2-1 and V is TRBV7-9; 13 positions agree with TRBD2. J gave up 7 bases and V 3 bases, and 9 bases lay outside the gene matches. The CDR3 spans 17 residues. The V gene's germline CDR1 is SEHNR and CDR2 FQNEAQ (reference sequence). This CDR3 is CASSFTGGLAGWNEQFF. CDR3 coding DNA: TGTGCCAGCAGCTTCACCGGGGGACTAGCGGGATGGAATGAGCAGTTCTTC.

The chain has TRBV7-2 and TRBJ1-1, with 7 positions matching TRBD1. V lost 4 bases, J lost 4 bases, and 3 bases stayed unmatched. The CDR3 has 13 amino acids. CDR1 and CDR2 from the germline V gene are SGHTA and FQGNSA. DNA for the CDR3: TGTGCCAGCAGCTACAACAGGGGCACTGAAGCTTTCTTT. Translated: CASSYNRGTEAFF.

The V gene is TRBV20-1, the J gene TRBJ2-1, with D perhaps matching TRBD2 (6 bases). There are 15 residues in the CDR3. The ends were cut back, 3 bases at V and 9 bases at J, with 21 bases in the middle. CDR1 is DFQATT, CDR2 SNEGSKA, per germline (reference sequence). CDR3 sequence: CSASSLEGGAPEQFF. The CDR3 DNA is TGCAGTGCTAGTTCACTGGAGGGAGGAGCCCCTGAGCAGTTCTTC.

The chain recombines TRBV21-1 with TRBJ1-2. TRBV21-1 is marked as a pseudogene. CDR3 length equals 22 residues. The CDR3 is CASSKALRGGEARKYLNYGYTF. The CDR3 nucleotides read TGTGCCAGCAGCAAAGCGCTAAGAGGGGGGGAAGCGCGGAAATACTTAAACTATGGCTACACCTTC.

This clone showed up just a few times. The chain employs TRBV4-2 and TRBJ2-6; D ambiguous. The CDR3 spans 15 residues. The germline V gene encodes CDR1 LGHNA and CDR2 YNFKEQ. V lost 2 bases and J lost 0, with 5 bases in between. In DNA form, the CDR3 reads TGTGCCAGCAGCCAACTCAGCTCTGGGGCCAACGTCCTGACTTTC. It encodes CASSQLSSGANVLTF.

The CDR3 is CASSVTSGNEQFF. For the CDR3, the DNA is TGTGCCAGTAGTGTGACTAGCGGGAATGAGCAGTTCTTC. The rearrangement uses TRBV19 and TRBJ2-1; 10 bases are shared with TRBD2. Germline CDR1 is LNHDA and CDR2 is SQIVND (reference sequence). V shed 5 bases and J 7 bases; nucleotides not matched to a gene: 2. CDR3 size: 13 residues.

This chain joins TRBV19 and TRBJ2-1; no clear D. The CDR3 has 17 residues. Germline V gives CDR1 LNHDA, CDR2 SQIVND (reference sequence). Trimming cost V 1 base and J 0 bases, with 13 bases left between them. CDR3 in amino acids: CASSIGARKSSYNEQFF. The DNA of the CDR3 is TGTGCCAGTAGTATAGGTGCTAGAAAAAGCTCCTACAATGAGCAGTTCTTC.

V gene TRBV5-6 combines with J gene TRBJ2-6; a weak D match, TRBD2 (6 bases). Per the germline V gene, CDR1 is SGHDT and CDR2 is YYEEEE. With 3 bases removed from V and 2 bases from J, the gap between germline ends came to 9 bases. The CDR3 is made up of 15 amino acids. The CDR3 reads CASSWRGAGANVLTF. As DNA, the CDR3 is TGTGCCAGCAGCTGGAGGGGTGCTGGGGCCAACGTCCTGACTTTC.